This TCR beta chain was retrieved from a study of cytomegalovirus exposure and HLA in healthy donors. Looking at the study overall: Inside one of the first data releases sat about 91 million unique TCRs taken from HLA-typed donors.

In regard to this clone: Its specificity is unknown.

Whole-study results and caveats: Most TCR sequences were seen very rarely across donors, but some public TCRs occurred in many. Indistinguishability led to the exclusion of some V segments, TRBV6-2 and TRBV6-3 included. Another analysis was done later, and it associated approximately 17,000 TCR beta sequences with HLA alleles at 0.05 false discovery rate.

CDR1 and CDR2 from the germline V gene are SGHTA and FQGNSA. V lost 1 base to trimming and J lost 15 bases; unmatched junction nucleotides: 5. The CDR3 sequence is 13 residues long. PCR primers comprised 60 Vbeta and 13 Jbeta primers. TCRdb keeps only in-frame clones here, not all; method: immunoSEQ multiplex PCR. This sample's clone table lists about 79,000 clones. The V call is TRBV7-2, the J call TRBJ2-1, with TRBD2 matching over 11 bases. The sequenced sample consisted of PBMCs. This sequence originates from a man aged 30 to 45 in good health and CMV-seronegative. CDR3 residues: CASSLELAGEVFF. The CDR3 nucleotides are TGTGCCAGCAGCTTAGAACTAGCGGGAGAGGTGTTCTTC.